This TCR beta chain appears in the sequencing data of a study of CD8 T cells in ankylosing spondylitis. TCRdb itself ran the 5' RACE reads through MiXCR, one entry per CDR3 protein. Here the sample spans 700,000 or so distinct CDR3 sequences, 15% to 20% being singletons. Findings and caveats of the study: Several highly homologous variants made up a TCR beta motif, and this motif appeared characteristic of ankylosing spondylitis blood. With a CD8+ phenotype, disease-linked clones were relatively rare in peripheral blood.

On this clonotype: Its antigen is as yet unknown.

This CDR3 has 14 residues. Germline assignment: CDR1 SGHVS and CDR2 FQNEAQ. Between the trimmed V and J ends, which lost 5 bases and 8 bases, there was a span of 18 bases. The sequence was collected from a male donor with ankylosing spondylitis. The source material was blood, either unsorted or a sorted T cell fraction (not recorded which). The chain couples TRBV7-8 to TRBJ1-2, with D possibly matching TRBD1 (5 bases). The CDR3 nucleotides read TGTGCCAGCAGCCTTTGGCAGGGTTCCTCCGGCTACACCTTC. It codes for CASSLWQGSSGYTF.